The 10 T cell receptor beta chains below come from one sample, sequenced in a study of cytomegalovirus exposure and HLA in healthy donors. The study ran its PCR with 60 Vbeta and 13 Jbeta primers. TCRdb's table, derived via immunoSEQ multiplex PCR, lists solely in-frame clones and lacks some. Altogether 210,000 or so clones are present, just over 75% being singletons, with the ten largest covering less than 3.5%. Sequenced sample: PBMCs. The receptors derive from a woman aged 55-75 years in good health and CMV-seropositive.

This rearrangement joins TRBV5-7 to TRBJ2-2; TRBD1 is a possible D gene (5 bases). TRBV5-7 is recorded as an ORF, its role being uncertain. The CDR3 consists of 14 residues. Trimming left V 0 bases short and J 6 bases short, with 9 bases between. CDR3 DNA: TGTGCCAGCAGCTTGGCCAGCAGGGCCGGGGAGCTGTTTTTT. Translating it yields CASSLASRAGELFF.

V is TRBV30 and J is TRBJ2-7, with TRBD2 identical over 7 bases. After removal of 5 bases from V and 6 bases from J, the junction contained 13 bases not matched to a gene. CDR1 is GTSNPN and CDR2 is SVGIG in the germline V gene (reference sequence). This CDR3 has 14 residues. In nucleotides, the CDR3 is TGTGCCTGGGGACGTGGCGGGAGCGGTGGCGAGCAGTACTTC. Amino acids: CAWGRGGSGGEQYF.

The rearrangement joins TRBV5-1 to TRBJ2-1; 8 nucleotides align to TRBD2. The CDR3 is made up of 18 amino acids. With 4 bases clipped from V and 5 bases from J, the junction kept 17 bases outside the gene matches. CDR1 is SGHRS and CDR2 is YFSETQ in the germline V gene. In DNA, the CDR3 is TGCGCCAGCAGCCCCCGAGCGGGAGTTTATCCTATCAACAATGAGCAGTTCTTC. As protein: CASSPRAGVYPINNEQFF.

The chain joins TRBV7-9 to TRBJ2-6; D is uncertain. The CDR3 has 18 residues. Germline V lookup: CDR1 SEHNR, CDR2 FQNEAQ (reference sequence). The V end lost 7 bases, the J end lost 0 bases, and 19 bases lay between the germline ends. The CDR3 sequence: CASTRGRTTFSGANVLTF. The CDR3 DNA is TGTGCCAGCACCCGTGGGCGTACCACGTTCTCTGGGGCCAACGTCCTGACTTTC.

The chain combines TRBV5-1 with TRBJ1-5, with D possibly TRBD1 on 6 matching bases. The CDR3 has 16 amino acids. The germline CDR1 and CDR2 sequences are SGHRS and YFSETQ. The V end was cut by 2 bases, the J end by 3 bases, with 15 bases between. The CDR3 region is CASSFNPGEINQPQHF. Here the CDR3 DNA reads TGCGCCAGCAGCTTTAATCCAGGGGAAATCAATCAGCCCCAGCATTTT. The complete variable domain, with remaining parts taken from reference TRBV5-1 and TRBJ1-5, reads KAGVTQTPRYLIKTRGQQVTLSCSPISGHRSVSWYQQTPGQGLQFLFEYFSETQRNKGNFPGRFSGRQFSNSRSEMNVSTLELGDSALYLCASSFNPGEINQPQHFGDGTRLSIL.

The rearrangement uses TRBV4-3 and TRBJ2-7; 12 nucleotides agree with TRBD2. Germline CDR1 is LGHNA and CDR2 is YSLEER. The CDR3 loop spans 16 amino acids. The junction had 7 bases not matched to a gene; V was cut back by 3 bases and J by 4 bases. The CDR3 nucleotides are TGCGCCAGCAGCCACACCCTAGCGGGGGGGAATTACGAGCAGTACTTC. Translated: CASSHTLAGGNYEQYF.

The chain employs TRBV19 and TRBJ2-3; 7 nucleotides match TRBD2. V lost 4 bases to trimming and J lost 2 bases; unmatched junction nucleotides: 6. Germline V lookup: CDR1 LNHDA, CDR2 SQIVND (reference sequence). The CDR3 contains 15 residues. The chain's CDR3 is CASSKLAIPTDTQYF. The CDR3 DNA follows: TGTGCCAGTAGTAAACTAGCGATACCCACAGATACGCAGTATTTT.

The chain couples TRBV19 to TRBJ1-5; 7 positions agree with TRBD1. The CDR3 has 14 residues. V dropped 6 bases and J dropped 7; count of bases not matched to a gene: 9. The germline CDR1 and CDR2 sequences are LNHDA and SQIVND (reference sequence). CDR3 region: CASSQHRGDQPQHF. CDR3 DNA: TGTGCCAGTAGCCAACACAGGGGCGACCAGCCCCAGCATTTT.

The rearrangement joins TRBV11-2 to TRBJ1-4; D is unclear. V was cut by 0 bases and J by 9 bases, with 17 bases left in between. Per germline, CDR1 SGHAT and CDR2 FQNNGV. The CDR3 is 16 amino acids. The CDR3 protein is CASSLDLNSPVKKLFF. The CDR3 region has the DNA TGTGCCAGCAGCTTAGATCTGAACAGCCCCGTTAAAAAACTGTTTTTT.

This chain joins TRBV9 and TRBJ1-3; the match to TRBD1 covers 9 bases. Germline V gene lookup returns CDR1 SGDLS and CDR2 YYNGEE. The J segment lost 2 bases and the V segment lost 4 bases, leaving 4 bases of the junction unmatched. There are 15 residues in the CDR3. CDR3 sequence reads: CASSIQGAAGNTIYF. DNA of the CDR3: TGTGCCAGCAGCATACAGGGGGCGGCTGGAAACACCATATATTTT.